Listed here are 24 T cell receptor beta chains from one sample, sequenced in a study of sequential checkpoint blockade in melanoma. Specified treatment: randomized to nivolumab then ipilimumab (arm A) or the reverse (arm B). Only in-frame clones appear in the TCRdb table, and some are missing; sequencing was by immunoSEQ multiplex PCR. The sample carries approximately 5,000 clones, approximately 24% recorded once. The sample here was tumor tissue (inferred from file names), taken from a patient given nivolumab and ipilimumab in sequence. These receptors originate from a human donor with melanoma.

This clone was found a few times. The chain combines TRBV11-3 with TRBJ2-7, with TRBD2 matching over 7 bases. Trimming at V came to 0 bases and at J to 1 base, leaving 12 bases not matched to a gene. Germline V lookup: CDR1 SGHNT, CDR2 YENEEA. The CDR3 loop spans 18 amino acids. In DNA form, the CDR3 reads TGTGCCAGCAGCTTAGATAGCGGCGGCGGGAGCTTTTCCTACGAGCAGTACTTC. It yields the protein CASSLDSGGGSFSYEQYF.

This clone turned up a few times. The chain carries TRBV23-1 and TRBJ1-1; D remains unclear. TRBV23-1 carries the ORF label, with uncertain function. The V end lost 6 bases, the J end lost 1 base, and 9 bases lay between the germline ends. The CDR3 spans 13 residues. The CDR3 nucleotides are TGCGCCAGCAGCTTGGCTCCGAACACTGAAGCTTTCTTT. It codes for CASSLAPNTEAFF.

A word on this clone: A read error may account for a junction end that differs from germline. One or more nucleotides could not be called with certainty, so the encoded amino acid is given as X. V gene TRBV29-1 combines with J gene TRBJ2-1; possible D gene TRBD2, 6 bases. CDR3 length: 13 amino acids. Per the germline V gene, CDR1 is SQVTM and CDR2 is ANQGSEA. The CDR3 region has the DNA TGCARCGTTGGGAGGCTAGTGGGCAATGAGCAGTTCTTC. Translated: CXVGRLVGNEQFF.

This clone came up many times. The chain is built from TRBV11-3 and TRBJ1-1; TRBD1 matches at 7 bases. The V gene's germline CDR1 is SGHNT and CDR2 YENEEA. V shed 3 bases, J shed 4 bases, and the junction held 8 bases outside the gene matches. The CDR3 covers 15 residues. The CDR3 bases are TGTGCCAGCAGCTTCTCCCGGGACAGTGGCACTGAAGCTTTCTTT. Its protein is CASSFSRDSGTEAFF.

The chain has TRBV11-3 and TRBJ1-5; D unclear. The germline V gene encodes CDR1 SGHNT and CDR2 YENEEA. This CDR3 is 14 amino acids long. The germline V and J ends were trimmed by 0 bases and 5 bases, with 8 bases remaining between them. The CDR3 spells CASSLDRTDQPQHF. The DNA for the CDR3 is TGTGCCAGCAGCTTAGACAGGACCGATCAGCCCCAGCATTTT.

The rearrangement links TRBV30 to TRBJ1-2; D might be TRBD1 (5 bases). Per germline, CDR1 GTSNPN and CDR2 SVGIG (reference sequence). Trimming stripped 3 bases from V and 2 bases from J, with 22 bases between. This CDR3 contains 17 residues. The CDR3 bases are TGTGCCTGGAGACATTACTTAGGGCAGGGATCCAACTATGGCTACACCTTC. Translating it yields CAWRHYLGQGSNYGYTF. Full variable domain (outside the CDR3, taken from reference TRBV30 and TRBJ1-2): SQTIHQWPATLVQPVGSPLSLECTVEGTSNPNLYWYRQAAGRGLQLLFYSVGIGQISSEVPQNLSASRPQDRQFILSSKKLLLSDSGFYLCAWRHYLGQGSNYGYTFGSGTRLTVV.

The CDR3 DNA is TGTGCCAGTAGAACATCGGCCGGGACAGGGGTTGGTTACGAGCAGTACTTC. It encodes CASRTSAGTGVGYEQYF. The V gene is TRBV19, the J gene TRBJ2-7; TRBD1 agrees at 10 bases. The germline gives CDR1 LNHDA, CDR2 SQIVND (reference sequence). CDR3 length: 17 residues. The junction had 15 bases not matched to a gene; V was cut back by 6 bases and J by 4 bases. The whole variable domain, filled in from reference TRBV19 and TRBJ2-7, reads DGGITQSPKYLFRKEGQNVTLSCEQNLNHDAMYWYRQDPGQGLRLIYYSQIVNDFQKGDIAEGYSVSREKKESFPLTVTSAQKNPTAFYLCASRTSAGTGVGYEQYFGPGTRLTVT.

The chain combines TRBV10-2 with TRBJ1-4; D remains ambiguous. Germline lookup yields CDR1 WSHSY and CDR2 SAAADI. This CDR3 comprises 13 residues. Trimming removed 8 bases at V and 7 bases at J, with 14 bases between. The CDR3 is CASAFQRVEKLFF. CDR3 in DNA: TGCGCCAGCGCCTTCCAGAGGGTTGAAAAACTGTTTTTT.

Only a few counts were recorded for this clone. The V gene is TRBV4-1, the J gene TRBJ1-6; D gene uncertain. V was shortened by 5 bases and J by 5 bases, with 10 bases between the two germline ends. The germline V gene encodes CDR1 MGHRA and CDR2 YSYEKL. This CDR3 region has 14 residues. This chain's CDR3 is CASSKVAHNSPLHF. In DNA, the CDR3 is TGCGCCAGCAGCAAGGTGGCCCATAATTCACCCCTCCACTTT.

By frequency in the sample, this clone is medium-sized. This chain uses TRBV5-1 with TRBJ1-2; a weak D match, TRBD1 (5 bases). Germline CDR1 reads SGHRS; CDR2 reads YFSETQ. The CDR3 is made up of 15 amino acids. The V and J ends lost 2 bases and 4 bases respectively, with 15 bases between them. CDR3 region: CASSLNSGRSYGYTF. Written as DNA, the CDR3 is TGCGCCAGCAGCTTAAATTCAGGGAGGAGCTATGGCTACACCTTC.

The chain has TRBV19 and TRBJ2-7; 7 nucleotides line up with TRBD1. The CDR3 runs 14 residues. Germline CDR1 LNHDA, CDR2 SQIVND (reference sequence). Germline trimming cut 5 bases from V and 6 bases from J; bases unmatched to any gene: 10. CDR3 bases: TGTGCCAGTAGTCCGCGCCCAAGGGGGCGCGAGCAGTACTTC. Its protein is CASSPRPRGREQYF.

This clone has ten or more counts. CDR3 in amino acids: CASSLLAGAGETQYF. The CDR3 coding sequence is TGTGCCAGCAGCTTACTAGCGGGGGCCGGGGAGACCCAGTACTTC. J is TRBJ2-5 and V is TRBV11-3, with TRBD2 matching 10 bases. CDR1 is SGHNT, CDR2 YENEEA, per germline. The V segment lost 2 bases and the J segment 5 bases; nucleotides outside the gene matches: 5. This CDR3 region has 15 residues.

The chain uses TRBV12-2 and TRBJ2-3. TRBV12-2 is flagged as a pseudogene. There are 14 residues in the CDR3. The CDR3 reads CAKDASAGTDTQYF. CDR3 DNA sequence: TGTGCCAAGGACGCTTCTGCGGGCACAGATACGCAGTATTTT.

The chain employs TRBV18 and TRBJ2-7; maybe TRBD2 (6 bases). This CDR3 has 12 residues. Trimming cost V 1 base and J 6 bases, with 7 bases left between them. CDR1 KGHSH and CDR2 LQKENI come from the germline V gene. The CDR3 sequence is CASSPLGGEQYF. CDR3 bases: TGTGCCAGCTCACCACTGGGAGGCGAGCAGTACTTC.

This clone has a handful of counts. V is TRBV9 and J is TRBJ2-2; 9 nucleotides agree with TRBD1. V lost 2 bases and J lost 3; bases outside the gene matches: 5. Per the germline V gene, CDR1 is SGDLS and CDR2 is YYNGEE. This CDR3 has 16 residues. This CDR3 is CASSVGTGRDTGELFF. DNA of the CDR3: TGTGCCAGCAGCGTCGGGACAGGGAGGGACACCGGGGAGCTGTTTTTT.

This rearrangement joins TRBV5-1 to TRBJ2-1; weak D call: TRBD1 (5 bases). V lost 3 bases and J lost 7, with 23 bases in between. The CDR3 totals 17 residues. Looked up from germline, CDR1 is SGHRS and CDR2 is YFSETQ. CDR3 in DNA: TGCGCCAGCAGCTCCTGGCCGACAGACACACTCTCTAATGAGCAGTTCTTC. Translation gives CASSSWPTDTLSNEQFF. The whole variable domain, filled in from reference TRBV5-1 and TRBJ2-1, reads KAGVTQTPRYLIKTRGQQVTLSCSPISGHRSVSWYQQTPGQGLQFLFEYFSETQRNKGNFPGRFSGRQFSNSRSEMNVSTLELGDSALYLCASSSWPTDTLSNEQFFGPGTRLTVL.

This clone was counted between two and nine times. The chain is built from TRBV11-3 and TRBJ2-7; weak D call: TRBD2 (6 bases). Germline values: CDR1 SGHNT, CDR2 YENEEA. Trimming took off 6 bases at V and 2 bases at J, with 17 bases between the two ends. CDR3 length: 15 residues. In DNA, the CDR3 is TGTGCCAGCAGTTACGGGGGATCACCTACCTACGAGCAGTACTTC. It translates to CASSYGGSPTYEQYF.

V is TRBV29-1 and J is TRBJ1-1; unclear D gene. V was clipped by 8 bases and J by 1 base, with 23 bases between them. The CDR3 loop spans 16 amino acids. Looked up from germline, CDR1 is SQVTM and CDR2 is ANQGSEA. The CDR3 DNA reads TGCAGCATATCCCCCCCTCTCGACACCAAGAACACTGAAGCTTTCTTT. Its translation: CSISPPLDTKNTEAFF.

The CDR3 region is CASSRGPTYYATNEKLFF. CDR3 DNA sequence: TGTGCCAGCAGCAGGGGGCCAACCTATTATGCAACTAATGAAAAACTGTTTTTT. The gene calls are TRBV6-8 and TRBJ1-4, with 8 nucleotides matching TRBD1. V was pared by 6 bases and J by 0 bases, with 12 bases of the junction left unmatched. The CDR3 covers 18 residues. The germline gives CDR1 MNHGY, CDR2 SAAAGT.

This chain links TRBV18 with TRBJ1-3; 7 bases are shared with TRBD1. V dropped 5 bases and J dropped 3; count of bases not matched to a gene: 7. The CDR3 loop spans 15 amino acids. The germline gives CDR1 KGHSH, CDR2 LQKENI. The CDR3 coding sequence is TGTGCCAGCTCAACAAATACAGGGGTTGGAAACACCATATATTTT. Residues: CASSTNTGVGNTIYF.

Only a few counts were recorded for this clone. This rearrangement joins TRBV4-1 to TRBJ2-7; D not resolved. Trimming took 0 bases from V and 2 from J, leaving 14 bases between them. The length of the CDR3 is 16 residues. CDR1 and CDR2 from the germline V gene are MGHRA and YSYEKL. DNA of the CDR3: TGCGCCAGCAGCCAAGAATCCAGTTTACGAACCTACGAGCAGTACTTC. Protein product: CASSQESSLRTYEQYF.

This sequence joins TRBV28 and TRBJ2-1; maybe TRBD2 (5 bases). The CDR3 extends over 16 amino acids. The germline V and J ends were trimmed by 10 bases and 0 bases, with 19 bases remaining between them. Germline values: CDR1 MDHEN, CDR2 SYDVKM. CDR3 protein: CATSQSGSSSYNEQFF. The DNA for the CDR3 is TGTGCCACCTCTCAAAGCGGATCGAGCTCCTACAATGAGCAGTTCTTC. Together with reference TRBV28 and TRBJ2-1, the CDR3 gives the full variable domain: DVKVTQSSRYLVKRTGEKVFLECVQDMDHENMFWYRQDPGLGLRLIYFSYDVKMKEKGDIPEGYSVSREKKERFSLILESASTNQTSMYLCATSQSGSSSYNEQFFGPGTRLTVL.

The chain has TRBV29-1 and TRBJ2-3, with 10 bases aligning to TRBD2. Looked up from germline, CDR1 is SQVTM and CDR2 is ANQGSEA. This CDR3 is built from 18 residues. V gave up 3 bases and J gave up 2 bases; unmatched junction bases: 14. This chain's CDR3 is CSVDSSAGGPKITDTQYF. CDR3 nucleotides: TGCAGCGTTGATTCCTCAGCGGGAGGGCCTAAAATCACAGATACGCAGTATTTT.

This clone was counted between two and nine times. V gene TRBV15 combines with J gene TRBJ2-2, with D perhaps being TRBD1 or TRBD2 (6 bases each). Germline V gives CDR1 LNHNV, CDR2 YYDKDF (reference sequence). This CDR3 comprises 15 residues. Trimming removed 0 bases at V and 5 bases at J, with 10 bases between. The CDR3: CATSRDTGRTGELFF. DNA of the CDR3: TGTGCCACCAGCAGAGATACAGGGAGGACCGGGGAGCTGTTTTTT. The variable domain in full, with the rest retrieved from reference TRBV15 and TRBJ2-2, is DAMVIQNPRYQVTQFGKPVTLSCSQTLNHNVMYWYQQKSSQAPKLLFHYYDKDFNNEADTPDNFQSRRPNTSFCFLDIRSPGLGDTAMYLCATSRDTGRTGELFFGEGSRLTVL.